Described below is a single TCR beta chain sequence and its context. Its specificity is unknown. Sequencing was limited to surgery cases with top T cell transcript signatures in brain tissue. At least one anti-epileptic drug was given before surgery. Clones were sequenced by immunoSEQ multiplex PCR, and TCRdb holds only the in-frame ones, with some missing. Found here are fewer than 25,000 clones, approximately 94% of them singletons; the top ten hold roughly 6.7%. Between the trimmed V and J ends, which lost 0 bases and 8 bases, there was a span of 15 bases. CDR3 size: 15 residues. CDR1 SGHKS and CDR2 YYEKEE come from the germline V gene (reference sequence). This record comes from a study of brain T cells in children with intractable seizures. General study findings and limits: Patients' HCMV serostatus was unknown; virus specificity rests on CDR3 similarity alone. Clones missing pre-surgery may reflect undersampling of that blood sample.

The material sequenced was peripheral blood, taken at surgery. The chain employs TRBV5-5 and TRBJ2-1; a possible D gene is TRBD2 (5 bases). This clonotype was sampled from a boy younger than 18 with focal cortical dysplasia and intractable seizures. CDR3 sequence: CASSLAAARGHEQFF. The CDR3 DNA follows: TGTGCCAGCAGCTTGGCGGCAGCCCGAGGGCATGAGCAGTTCTTC.